Sequencing of this T cell receptor beta chain was carried out in a study of response to subunit inactivated influenza vaccine. This clonotype came up a few times. Its target is not known. TCRdb redid the calling of the RT-PCR reads with MiXCR, one entry per CDR3 protein. The table records about 520,000 distinct CDR3 sequences, approximately 7.8% of them present only once. Broader study findings: The study's authors posited that every seasonal influenza vaccination enlists few new T cells.

Trimming left V 6 bases short and J 2 bases short, with 20 bases between. Germline-derived CDR1 and CDR2 are MNHEY and SMNVEV (reference sequence). The CDR3 consists of 17 residues. The rearrangement joins TRBV27 to TRBJ2-1, with D possibly being TRBD2 (6 bases). Sequenced material: PBMCs from blood, taken less than 30 months after vaccination. The sequence derives from a man between 50 and 70 years old who received an inactivated influenza vaccine. The CDR3, as DNA: TGTGCCAGCAGCCAACCCCTGGGGGGATCCACCTACAATGAGCAGTTCTTC. Translated, it gives CASSQPLGGSTYNEQFF.